Following are 28 T cell receptor beta chains from one sample sequenced in a study of naive and memory T cell subsets. Both TRBC1 and TRBC2 were covered by a beta constant-region primer of two equimolar oligonucleotides. TCRdb analysed the UMI-ligation and nested PCR reads with MiXCR anew, one entry per CDR3 protein. This table holds tens of thousands of distinct CDR3 sequences, under 15% found once. The sample taken for sequencing was central memory CD4+ T cells from blood. Every receptor here comes from a human donor in good health.

This clonotype showed up just a few times. The chain links TRBV11-2 to TRBJ1-4; 8 bases map to TRBD1. J gave up 3 bases and V 5 bases, and 5 bases lay outside the gene matches. The germline V gene has CDR1 SGHAT and CDR2 FQNNGV. This CDR3 spans 15 amino acids. CDR3 residues: CASSPGTGPNEKLFF. The CDR3, as DNA: TGTGCCAGCAGCCCAGGGACAGGCCCTAATGAAAAACTGTTTTTT.

This sequence joins TRBV4-3 and TRBJ2-3, with D maybe TRBD2 (5 bases). This CDR3 is built from 14 residues. Germline CDR1 is LGHNA and CDR2 is YSLEER. Trimming pared 0 bases from V and 4 bases from J, leaving 8 bases between. CDR3 sequence: CASSQDPGADTQYF. The CDR3 bases are TGCGCCAGCAGCCAAGATCCCGGGGCAGATACGCAGTATTTT.

This clonotype was detected a few times. J is TRBJ1-6 and V is TRBV27; D unclear. The CDR3 loop spans 12 amino acids. The ends were cut back, 4 bases at V and 10 bases at J, with 8 bases in the middle. The germline V gene encodes CDR1 MNHEY and CDR2 SMNVEV (reference sequence). The CDR3 nucleotides are TGTGCCAGCAGTTCCCGACAATCACCCCTCCACTTT. Amino acids: CASSSRQSPLHF.

The J gene is TRBJ1-5, the V gene TRBV15, with D perhaps matching TRBD1 (6 bases). This CDR3 comprises 15 residues. Trimming stripped 7 bases from V and 3 bases from J, with 16 bases between. Per germline, CDR1 LNHNV and CDR2 YYDKDF (reference sequence). CDR3 DNA: TGTGCCACCAACGTACTAGGGGGGGTCAATCAGCCCCAGCATTTT. Its protein product is CATNVLGGVNQPQHF.

This clonotype was counted many times. The chain recombines TRBV20-1 with TRBJ2-3, with D maybe TRBD1 (5 bases). This CDR3 has 15 residues. Trimming took off 6 bases at V and 0 bases at J, with 16 bases between the two ends. From germline, CDR1 is DFQATT and CDR2 SNEGSKA (reference sequence). The CDR3 bases are TGCAGTGCCCGACCCGACAGCCCTAGCACAGATACGCAGTATTTT. It translates to CSARPDSPSTDTQYF.

This chain uses TRBV19 with TRBJ2-1; 8 bases map to TRBD1. V shed 2 bases and J 0 bases; nucleotides not matched to a gene: 3. The germline V gene has CDR1 LNHDA and CDR2 SQIVND (reference sequence). The CDR3 sequence is 16 residues long. This chain's CDR3 is CASSIFGQGSYNEQFF. The CDR3 region has the DNA TGTGCCAGTAGTATATTCGGACAGGGCTCCTACAATGAGCAGTTCTTC.

This clonotype has ten or more counts. At one boundary the junction diverges from the germline segment, which might be a read error. This chain connects TRBV4-2 to TRBJ2-1; TRBD2 agrees at 8 bases. Germline CDR1 is LGHNA and CDR2 is YNFKEQ. The CDR3 runs 16 residues. DNA of the CDR3: TGTGCCAGCAGCCAAGATCTCCGCGGTAGCGGGGCGAGTTTGATCTTC. It specifies CASSQDLRGSGASLIF.

This clonotype was detected only once. This chain links TRBV20-1 with TRBJ2-7; 10 nucleotides match TRBD1. This CDR3 contains 14 residues. From germline, CDR1 is DFQATT and CDR2 SNEGSKA (reference sequence). The junction had 5 bases not matched to a gene; V was cut back by 5 bases and J by 1 base. This chain's CDR3 is CSARTGGGSYEQYF. The CDR3 coding sequence is TGCAGTGCTCGGACAGGGGGTGGGTCCTACGAGCAGTACTTC.

This clonotype was counted many times. The rearrangement links TRBV7-8 to TRBJ2-7, with TRBD1 as a possible D gene (6 bases). Trimming took off 6 bases at V and 3 bases at J, with 9 bases between the two ends. CDR1 is SGHVS and CDR2 is FQNEAQ in the germline V gene. The CDR3 extends over 12 amino acids. The CDR3 DNA reads TGTGCCAGCAGGCAGGACAGCTACGAGCAGTACTTC. Protein product: CASRQDSYEQYF.

The chain joins TRBV5-8 to TRBJ2-1, with D possibly matching TRBD2 (6 bases). Germline values: CDR1 SGHTS, CDR2 YDEGEE. V gave up 1 base and J gave up 7 bases, with 24 bases separating them. The CDR3 has 18 amino acids. CDR3 sequence (DNA): TGTGCCAGCAGCTTGCGCCCCTCGACGGGGGAAAGGTCGAATGAGCAGTTCTTC. Residues: CASSLRPSTGERSNEQFF.

In this sample, this clonotype turned up many times. The genes are TRBV30 and TRBJ1-6; a weak D match, TRBD1 (6 bases). CDR3 length: 16 residues. Germline assignment: CDR1 GTSNPN and CDR2 SVGIG (reference sequence). Deletions cut 3 bases from V and 10 bases from J, with 22 bases between. CDR3 protein: CAWRRLQGGFQSPLHF. For the CDR3, the DNA is TGTGCCTGGAGGAGGTTACAGGGAGGTTTCCAATCACCCCTCCACTTT.

The sample holds a few counts of this clonotype. This CDR3 is CSARQDRGGNEQFF. Here the CDR3 DNA reads TGCAGTGCTAGACAGGACAGGGGGGGTAACGAGCAGTTCTTC. This chain connects TRBV20-1 to TRBJ2-1, with TRBD1 matching over 10 bases. The germline gives CDR1 DFQATT, CDR2 SNEGSKA (reference sequence). The V and J ends lost 2 bases and 10 bases, in that order; junction bases with no gene match: 8. CDR3 length: 14 residues.

Details on this clonotype: A clone one base away is much larger, so this may be a read error. The chain couples TRBV27 to TRBJ2-7; 11 bases map to TRBD2. CDR1 is MNHEY and CDR2 is SMNVEV in the germline V gene (reference sequence). The CDR3 totals 19 residues. The CDR3 region is CANSLFVLAGGDRGGEQYF. CDR3 DNA sequence: TGTGCCAACAGTTTATTTGTTTTAGCGGGAGGGGACCGTGGGGGCGAGCAGTACTTC.

The chain joins TRBV6-2 or TRBV6-3 to TRBJ2-1; tentative D call: TRBD1 (6 bases). The germline V and J ends were trimmed by 6 bases and 10 bases, with 16 bases remaining between them. This CDR3 is 13 amino acids long. Germline CDR1 and CDR2: MNHEY and SVGEGT. Here the CDR3 DNA reads TGTGCCAGCAGAAAGGACAGCCCGGTAGAGCAGTTCTTC. Translating gives CASRKDSPVEQFF.

This clonotype was seen more than once but under ten times. The V gene is TRBV7-2, the J gene TRBJ1-5, with unresolved D. Trimming took 4 bases from V and 9 from J, leaving 13 bases between them. Per germline, CDR1 SGHTA and CDR2 FQGNSA. The CDR3 is made up of 13 amino acids. In DNA, the CDR3 is TGTGCCAGCAGCTCCGGAGAGAAACTGCCCCAGCATTTT. Translating gives CASSSGEKLPQHF.

The chain combines TRBV5-1 with TRBJ2-3; D gene unclear. Germline V gives CDR1 SGHRS, CDR2 YFSETQ. The CDR3 runs to 15 residues. V lost 0 bases and J 2 bases, leaving 10 bases between the germline ends. CDR3 sequence (DNA): TGCGCCAGCAGCTTGGATCTGCTCCTCACAGATACGCAGTATTTT. Its translation is CASSLDLLLTDTQYF.

This clonotype appeared many times. V usage is TRBV20-1 and J usage is TRBJ2-7; 9 bases are a match to TRBD2. CDR1 is DFQATT and CDR2 is SNEGSKA in the germline V gene (reference sequence). The CDR3 has 18 residues. Losses at the gene ends were 3 bases for V and 3 bases for J; bases not matched to a gene: 18. The CDR3 is CSARVTTGTAGGSYEQYF. The DNA of the CDR3 is TGCAGTGCTAGGGTGACGACAGGGACAGCGGGAGGTAGCTACGAGCAGTACTTC.

This clonotype was recorded many times. The V call is TRBV4-2, the J call TRBJ1-4; D possibly corresponds to TRBD1 (6 bases). Trimming took off 0 bases at V and 7 bases at J, with 18 bases between the two ends. Germline assignment: CDR1 LGHNA and CDR2 YNFKEQ. The length of the CDR3 is 17 residues. CDR3 DNA sequence: TGTGCCAGCAGCCAAGACGATATTGCGGGGGCGGGTGAAAAACTGTTTTTT. Protein product: CASSQDDIAGAGEKLFF.

This clonotype was seen repeatedly, ten times or more. The gene calls are TRBV29-1 and TRBJ1-2; 10 bases match TRBD1. CDR3 size: 13 residues. V gave up 6 bases and J gave up 2 bases; unmatched junction bases: 3. Germline CDR1 SQVTM, CDR2 ANQGSEA. The CDR3 nucleotides are TGCAGCGTCGGGACAGGGGAAAACTATGGCTACACCTTC. Translated, it gives CSVGTGENYGYTF.

This clonotype was counted at least ten times. The chain has TRBV19 and TRBJ2-7, with 7 bases matching TRBD2. V dropped 1 base and J dropped 2; count of bases not matched to a gene: 5. Germline V gene data show CDR1 as LNHDA and CDR2 as SQIVND (reference sequence). This CDR3 is built from 15 residues. The CDR3 nucleotides are TGTGCCAGTAGTATAGGTGAAGCGGGAACCTACGAGCAGTACTTC. Translation: CASSIGEAGTYEQYF.

This clonotype was recorded a few times. The chain joins TRBV10-3 to TRBJ2-1; 8 positions match TRBD1. CDR1 is ENHRY and CDR2 is SYGVKD in the germline V gene. This CDR3 spans 16 amino acids. Unmatched junction bases numbered 7, after V lost 4 bases and J lost 2 bases. CDR3 amino acids: CAISGTDRGPYNEQFF. The DNA for the CDR3 is TGTGCCATCAGTGGGACTGACAGGGGACCCTACAATGAGCAGTTCTTC.

V and J are TRBV10-3 and TRBJ1-2; D gene unclear. The germline V and J ends were trimmed by 4 bases and 11 bases, with 14 bases remaining between them. CDR1 is ENHRY, CDR2 SYGVKD, per germline. This CDR3 comprises 12 residues. CDR3 nucleotide sequence: TGTGCCATCAGTGGGGGATCGGAATCGTACACCTTC. It yields the protein CAISGGSESYTF.

This clonotype occurred many times. The chain combines TRBV7-6 with TRBJ2-5; no clear D gene. The CDR3 is 14 amino acids. Germline loops: CDR1 SGHVS, CDR2 FNYEAQ. V was clipped by 6 bases and J by 2 bases, with 13 bases between them. The CDR3 loop is CASRFDTVQETQYF. The CDR3 DNA is TGTGCCAGCAGATTTGATACTGTTCAAGAGACCCAGTACTTC.

The chain recombines TRBV12-3 or TRBV12-4 with TRBJ2-1; 9 bases align to TRBD2. J lost 9 bases, V lost 6 bases, and 12 bases had no gene match. The CDR3 runs 15 residues. The DNA of the CDR3 is TGTGCCAGCAGCCCCTCAAGCGGGAGGCCCGGTGAGCAGTTCTTC. Protein sequence: CASSPSSGRPGEQFF.

V is TRBV5-1 and J is TRBJ2-3; unclear D gene. The V end lost 6 bases, the J end lost 4 bases, and 12 bases lay between the germline ends. The CDR3 runs to 13 residues. CDR1 SGHRS and CDR2 YFSETQ come from the germline V gene. CDR3 nucleotide sequence: TGCGCCAGCACGGATAGCTTCCCAGATACGCAGTATTTT. This sequence encodes CASTDSFPDTQYF.

This clonotype was counted a few times. The rearrangement joins TRBV5-1 to TRBJ1-1, with 7 bases matching TRBD1. The germline V gene has CDR1 SGHRS and CDR2 YFSETQ. This CDR3 has 16 amino acids. Unmatched junction bases numbered 11, after V lost 3 bases and J lost 3 bases. Written as DNA, the CDR3 is TGCGCCAGCAGCTCGCAGGGGGGTGCCAAAGACACTGAAGCTTTCTTT. This translates into CASSSQGGAKDTEAFF.

This chain connects TRBV24-1 to TRBJ2-5, with unresolved D. Germline CDR1 reads KGHDR; CDR2 reads SFDVKD. V was trimmed by 3 bases and J by 0 bases, leaving 16 bases between them. The CDR3 length is 17 residues. The CDR3: CATSDSMGKNNQETQYF. In DNA, the CDR3 is TGTGCCACCAGTGATAGTATGGGCAAAAATAACCAAGAGACCCAGTACTTC.

This clonotype was detected a few times. The chain combines TRBV5-4 with TRBJ2-2; tentatively, D is TRBD1 (6 bases). V was pared by 4 bases and J by 3 bases, with 10 bases between. Looked up from germline, CDR1 is SGHNT and CDR2 is YYREEE (reference sequence). There are 14 residues in the CDR3. The CDR3 here is CASSRGQDTGELFF. DNA for the CDR3: TGTGCCAGCAGCAGGGGACAAGACACCGGGGAGCTGTTTTTT.